What follows are 13 T cell receptor beta chains derived from one specimen sequenced in a study of tumor and adjacent non-tumor tissue in lung cancer. The template was RNA from unsorted bulk tissue. Distant lung tissue was collected more than 3 cm away from the tumor edge. A modified ARM-PCR protocol with three rounds of nested PCR amplified TCRbeta. TCRdb passed the multiplex PCR reads through MiXCR, listing each CDR3 protein once. The repertoire holds roughly 70,000 distinct CDR3 sequences, with about two thirds as singletons. The material sequenced was distant non-tumor lung tissue. The receptors derive from a woman in her forties or fifties with non-small cell lung cancer.

In regard to this clonotype: The junction and the germline gene differ at one end; a read error may be behind it. The rearrangement uses TRBV11-1 and TRBJ2-3; no clear D. The CDR3 runs to 14 residues. Germline V gives CDR1 SGHAT, CDR2 FQDESV (reference sequence). CDR3 loop: CASSIATGPDTQYF. The CDR3, as DNA: TGTGCCAGCAGCATAGCTACCGGACCTGATACGCAGTATTTT. Supplemented by reference TRBV11-1 and TRBJ2-3, the full variable domain reads EAEVAQSPRYKITEKSQAVAFWCDPISGHATLYWYRQILGQGPELLVQFQDESVVDDSQLPKDRFSAERLKGVDSTLKIQPAELGDSAMYLCASSIATGPDTQYFGPGTRLTVL.

A note on this clonotype: A junction end diverges from the germline sequence, so it may reflect a read error. The V call is TRBV5-6, the J call TRBJ2-7, with D perhaps matching TRBD2 (7 bases). The CDR3 totals 14 residues. CDR1 and CDR2 (germline): SGHDT, YYEEEE. The CDR3 DNA sequence: TGTGCCTGCAGCCTGGCGGGGGCCCCCTACGAGCAGTACTTC. It is translated as CACSLAGAPYEQYF. Based on the CDR3 plus reference TRBV5-6 and TRBJ2-7, the full variable domain is DAGVTQSPTHLIKTRGQQVTLRCSPKSGHDTVSWYQQALGQGPQFIFQYYEEEERQRGNFPDRFSGHQFPNYSSELNVNALLLGDSALYLCACSLAGAPYEQYFGPGTRLTVT.

Concerning this clonotype itself: A much larger clone lies a single base off, so this may be a read error. Here the CDR3 reads CASSSSGLRINEQFF. CDR3 sequence (DNA): TGTGCCAGCAGTTCTAGCGGCCTAAGGATCAATGAGCAGTTCTTC. V gene TRBV12-3 or TRBV12-4 combines with J gene TRBJ2-1, with 7 nucleotides matching TRBD2. There are 15 residues in the CDR3. The J segment lost 6 bases and the V segment lost 4 bases, leaving 9 bases of the junction unmatched.

For this clonotype: A much larger clone lies a single base off, so this may be a read error. The chain joins TRBV5-1 to TRBJ2-1; a possible D gene is TRBD2 (5 bases). Deletions cut 1 base from V and 5 bases from J, with 13 bases between. Germline assignment: CDR1 SGHRS and CDR2 YFSETQ. The CDR3 runs 15 residues. CDR3 in amino acids: CASSLWGAEHNEQFF. The DNA for the CDR3 is TGCGCCAGCAGCTTGTGGGGAGCAGAGCACAATGAGCAGTTCTTC.

This clonotype was detected only once. A much larger clone sits a single nucleotide away, making a read error possible. CDR3 loop: CASRSGLNTEAFF. The CDR3 DNA sequence: TGTGCCAGCAGATCCGGCCTTAACACTGAAGCTTTCTTT. V gene TRBV6-6 combines with J gene TRBJ1-1; D unresolved. Trimming removed 6 bases from V and 2 bases from J, with 10 bases in between. From germline, CDR1 is MNHNY and CDR2 SVGAGI (reference sequence). CDR3 length: 13 amino acids.

About this clonotype itself: A much larger clone lies a single base off, so this may be a read error. The genes are TRBV6-2 or TRBV6-3 and TRBJ1-1; D perhaps matches TRBD1 (5 bases). Germline assignment: CDR1 MNHEY and CDR2 SVGEGT. The CDR3 contains 15 residues. The CDR3 region is CASSYPGGGYADAFF. Here the CDR3 DNA reads TGTGCCAGCAGTTATCCTGGGGGAGGTTACGCTGATGCTTTCTTT.

Worth noting for this clonotype: A much larger clone differs by one base, so this may be a read error. The CDR3 end shows no conserved phenylalanine or tryptophan, and so a read error is likely. This chain joins TRBV20-1 and TRBJ2-4, with no clear D. This CDR3 has 13 amino acids. Germline V lookup: CDR1 DFQATT, CDR2 SNEGSKA (reference sequence). Trimming took 3 bases from V and 0 from J, leaving 6 bases between them. Here the CDR3 DNA reads TGCAGTGCTAGCGTCCTAGCCAAAAACATTCAGTACTTA. Protein: CSASVLAKNIQYL.

The chain uses TRBV20-1 and TRBJ1-6, with D perhaps matching TRBD1 (5 bases). Germline V gene sequence: CDR1 DFQATT, CDR2 SNEGSKA (reference sequence). This CDR3 is 18 amino acids long. V was trimmed by 5 bases and J by 1 base, leaving 21 bases between them. The CDR3 reads CSAPDTETARSYNSPLHF. The CDR3 nucleotides are TGCAGTGCTCCCGACACAGAGACAGCCAGGTCCTATAATTCACCCCTCCACTTT.

As for this clonotype: This clone may be a read error of a much larger clone one base away. The J gene is TRBJ1-2, the V gene TRBV29-1, with 7 bases lining up with TRBD1. Germline V gene sequence: CDR1 SQVTM, CDR2 ANQGSEA. CDR3 length: 11 amino acids. The CDR3 bases are TGCAGCGTTGAAGGGTTCGGGACAGTCTACTTC. Translating gives CSVEGFGTVYF.

About this clonotype itself: An end of the junction does not agree with germline; a read error may underlie this. This rearrangement joins TRBV15 to TRBJ2-5; D may be TRBD2 (6 bases). Germline V gene sequence: CDR1 LNHNV, CDR2 YYDKDF (reference sequence). CDR3 size: 15 residues. Here the CDR3 reads CATSRVPGGVETQYF. The CDR3, as DNA: TGTGCTACCAGCAGAGTCCCTGGAGGGGTTGAGACCCAGTACTTC.

With respect to this clonotype: A much larger clone lies a single base off, so this may be a read error. The chain joins TRBV20-1 to TRBJ2-1, with D possibly being TRBD2 (5 bases). With 0 bases removed from V and 3 bases from J, the gap between germline ends came to 15 bases. The germline CDR1 and CDR2 sequences are DFQATT and SNEGSKA (reference sequence). This CDR3 has 16 residues. The CDR3 here is CSARELVGEGYNEQFF. CDR3 DNA sequence: TGCAGTGCTAGAGAATTAGTGGGAGAGGGCTACAATGAGCAGTTCTTC.

As regards this clonotype: This may be a read error, as it is one base from a much larger clone. This chain connects TRBV5-5 to TRBJ2-2, with D possibly TRBD2 on 7 matching bases. Germline V CDR1 and CDR2: SGHKS, YYEKEE (reference sequence). The CDR3 runs 16 residues. The CDR3 protein is CASTTPLTGGTGELLF. Written as DNA, the CDR3 is TGTGCCAGCACCACGCCGTTGACGGGGGGCACCGGGGAGCTGCTTTTT.

The V and J genes are TRBV20-1 and TRBJ2-3, with 14 bases that match TRBD2. V was pared by 6 bases and J by 12 bases, with 20 bases of the junction left unmatched. CDR3 length: 17 residues. Germline values: CDR1 DFQATT, CDR2 SNEGSKA (reference sequence). The CDR3 sequence: CSAGGPGTSGSTDAQYF. CDR3 bases: TGCAGTGCAGGGGGCCCCGGGACTAGCGGGAGCACAGATGCACAGTATTTT.